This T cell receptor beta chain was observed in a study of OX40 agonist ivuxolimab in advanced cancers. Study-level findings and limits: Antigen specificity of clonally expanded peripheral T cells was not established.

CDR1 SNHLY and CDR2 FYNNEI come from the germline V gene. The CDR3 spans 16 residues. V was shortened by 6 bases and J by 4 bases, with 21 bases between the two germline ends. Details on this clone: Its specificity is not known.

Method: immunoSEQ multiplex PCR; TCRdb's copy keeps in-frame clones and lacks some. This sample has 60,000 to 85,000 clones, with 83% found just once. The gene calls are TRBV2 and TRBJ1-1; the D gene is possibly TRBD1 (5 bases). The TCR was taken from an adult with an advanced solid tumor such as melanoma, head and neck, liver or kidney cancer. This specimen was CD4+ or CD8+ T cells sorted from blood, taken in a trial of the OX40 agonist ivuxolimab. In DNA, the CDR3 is TGTGCCAGCAGCCCCTGGGGAAGGCGGGGGAGCACTGAAGCTTTCTTT. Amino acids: CASSPWGRRGSTEAFF.